The 20 T cell receptor beta chains below were found in one sample sequenced in a study of blood T cell repertoires in COVID-19. Repertoires were generated with immunoSEQ multiplex PCR, while TCRdb's copy carries only in-frame clones and drops some. The table lists 65,000 to 70,000 clones, more than 70% of them singletons, with over 45% in the top ten. What was sequenced was peripheral blood. These receptors all come from a human donor in a cohort sampled during active COVID-19.

V usage is TRBV6-5 and J usage is TRBJ2-7; 11 positions agree with TRBD1. J lost 6 bases, V lost 1 base, and 5 bases had no gene match. This CDR3 region has 15 residues. Looked up from germline, CDR1 is MNHEY and CDR2 is SVGAGI. The CDR3 nucleotides are TGTGCCAGCAGTTACTTCGGACAGGGGGCGCGCGAGCAGTACTTC. Translation gives CASSYFGQGAREQYF.

The chain has TRBV6-2 or TRBV6-3 and TRBJ2-5; 8 positions agree with TRBD1. This CDR3 region has 12 residues. V was pared by 6 bases and J by 5 bases, with 2 bases of the junction left unmatched. Germline values: CDR1 MNHEY, CDR2 SVGEGT. CDR3 region: CASSWDRETQYF. The CDR3, as DNA: TGTGCCAGCAGCTGGGACAGGGAGACCCAGTACTTC.

J is TRBJ2-7 and V is TRBV15; 9 bases agree with TRBD1. Germline V CDR1 and CDR2: LNHNV, YYDKDF (reference sequence). The CDR3 is made up of 15 amino acids. J gave up 4 bases and V 2 bases, and 6 bases lay outside the gene matches. The DNA of the CDR3 is TGTGCCACCAGCAGAAGGACAGGGGCAAGGTACGAGCAGTACTTC. It specifies CATSRRTGARYEQYF.

The sample holds many counts of this clone. The chain recombines TRBV27 with TRBJ2-2; 11 nucleotides align to TRBD2. Germline V CDR1 and CDR2: MNHEY, SMNVEV (reference sequence). The junction had 3 bases not matched to a gene; V was cut back by 6 bases and J by 3 bases. The CDR3 covers 15 residues. CDR3 protein: CASSFSGRDTGELFF. The CDR3 nucleotides read TGTGCCAGCAGCTTTAGCGGGAGGGACACCGGGGAGCTGTTTTTT.

The chain has TRBV5-4 and TRBJ2-5; tentative D call: TRBD1 (5 bases). V dropped 5 bases and J dropped 7 bases, with 15 bases sitting between them. Germline CDR1 is SGHNT and CDR2 is YYREEE (reference sequence). The CDR3 spans 13 residues. The CDR3 reads CASSEDRAGTQYF. CDR3 coding DNA: TGTGCCAGCAGTGAAGACAGAGCCGGGACCCAGTACTTC. The whole variable domain, filled in from reference TRBV5-4 and TRBJ2-5, reads ETGVTQSPTHLIKTRGQQVTLRCSSQSGHNTVSWYQQALGQGPQFIFQYYREEENGRGNFPPRFSGLQFPNYSSELNVNALELDDSALYLCASSEDRAGTQYFGPGTRLLVL.

The chain links TRBV6-5 to TRBJ1-4; TRBD1 matches 7 bases. This CDR3 is 14 amino acids long. Trimming cost V 6 bases and J 10 bases; bases outside gene matches: 11. Germline assignment: CDR1 MNHEY and CDR2 SVGAGI. The CDR3 loop reads CASSLGTVARKLFF. In DNA, the CDR3 is TGTGCCAGCAGCCTCGGGACAGTCGCGAGAAAACTGTTTTTT.

V is TRBV15 and J is TRBJ2-7, with TRBD1 matching 12 bases. The V and J ends lost 3 bases and 4 bases, in that order; junction bases with no gene match: 4. Looked up from germline, CDR1 is LNHNV and CDR2 is YYDKDF (reference sequence). The CDR3 is 15 amino acids. The CDR3 region is CATSSRDRGQYEQYF. The DNA for the CDR3 is TGTGCCACCAGCAGCAGGGACAGGGGGCAATACGAGCAGTACTTC.

This chain connects TRBV10-3 to TRBJ2-6; the match to TRBD1 covers 12 bases. The CDR3 spans 17 residues. CDR1 is ENHRY, CDR2 SYGVKD, per germline. After removal of 6 bases from V and 0 bases from J, the junction contained 3 bases not matched to a gene. The CDR3 sequence: CAIRGTGGNSGANVLTF. The CDR3 DNA sequence: TGTGCCATCAGGGGGACAGGGGGCAACTCTGGGGCCAACGTCCTGACTTTC.

The rearrangement uses TRBV2 and TRBJ2-1; 15 bases are a match to TRBD2. The germline gives CDR1 SNHLY, CDR2 FYNNEI. The CDR3 runs 15 residues. V was clipped by 8 bases and J by 2 bases; unmatched bases: 1. The CDR3 here is CASGLAGGTYNEQFF. In nucleotides, the CDR3 is TGTGCCAGCGGACTAGCGGGGGGGACCTACAATGAGCAGTTCTTC.

The chain carries TRBV7-9 and TRBJ2-1, with D possibly TRBD1 on 6 matching bases. The CDR3 consists of 13 residues. The V and J ends lost 2 bases and 9 bases respectively, with 11 bases between them. The germline gives CDR1 SEHNR, CDR2 FQNEAQ (reference sequence). CDR3 protein: CASSLKGGGEQFF. The DNA of the CDR3 is TGTGCCAGCAGCTTAAAAGGGGGTGGTGAGCAGTTCTTC.

The chain joins TRBV28 to TRBJ2-2, with 11 bases that match TRBD1. The ends lost 6 bases at V and 7 bases at J; junction bases unmatched: 7. The CDR3 totals 15 residues. CDR1 MDHEN and CDR2 SYDVKM come from the germline V gene. The CDR3 sequence: CASSFGQGAVGELFF. CDR3 in DNA: TGTGCCAGCAGCTTCGGACAGGGGGCGGTCGGGGAGCTGTTTTTT.

This sequence joins TRBV11-2 and TRBJ2-1, with 8 nucleotides matching TRBD2. Germline V gives CDR1 SGHAT, CDR2 FQNNGV. The ends lost 6 bases at V and 0 bases at J; junction bases unmatched: 7. This CDR3 spans 16 amino acids. CDR3 residues: CASRTLAGSSYNEQFF. In DNA, the CDR3 is TGTGCCAGCAGAACCCTAGCGGGCAGCTCCTACAATGAGCAGTTCTTC.

This clone was counted only a few times. The J gene is TRBJ1-2, the V gene TRBV15; 8 nucleotides line up with TRBD1. Looked up from germline, CDR1 is LNHNV and CDR2 is YYDKDF (reference sequence). The length of the CDR3 is 18 residues. The ends lost 3 bases at V and 0 bases at J; junction bases unmatched: 12. CDR3 sequence: CATSSLRDRSGPNYGYTF. The DNA for the CDR3 is TGTGCCACCAGCAGCCTTCGGGACAGGTCGGGACCTAACTATGGCTACACCTTC.

This clone appeared once. The CDR3 reads CASSQGPGFTDTQYF. Written as DNA, the CDR3 is TGTGCCAGCAGCCAAGGACCAGGATTCACAGATACGCAGTATTTT. The chain is built from TRBV3-1 (or the pseudogene TRBV3-2) and TRBJ2-3; D remains unclear. CDR1 and CDR2 from the germline V gene are LGHDT and YNNKEL (reference sequence). V was shortened by 1 base and J by 2 bases, with 10 bases between the two germline ends. There are 15 residues in the CDR3.

The chain carries TRBV10-3 and TRBJ1-2; no firm D call. With 10 bases removed from V and 2 bases from J, the gap between germline ends came to 14 bases. The CDR3 is 13 residues long. Looked up from germline, CDR1 is ENHRY and CDR2 is SYGVKD. This CDR3 is CATTGDNNYGYTF. CDR3 nucleotide sequence: TGTGCCACCACCGGGGATAACAACTATGGCTACACCTTC.

The chain has TRBV15 and TRBJ2-1; 9 positions agree with TRBD1. The CDR3 runs to 16 residues. With 5 bases clipped from V and 0 bases from J, the junction kept 5 bases outside the gene matches. Germline values: CDR1 LNHNV, CDR2 YYDKDF (reference sequence). Here the CDR3 reads CATSGQGKGSYNEQFF. The DNA of the CDR3 is TGTGCCACCAGCGGACAGGGGAAGGGCTCCTACAATGAGCAGTTCTTC.

This chain joins TRBV6-5 and TRBJ1-1; no reliable D call. Trimming took 0 bases from V and 3 from J, leaving 11 bases between them. In germline, CDR1 is MNHEY, CDR2 SVGAGI. The CDR3 runs 15 residues. CDR3 residues: CASSYSHGSDTEAFF. CDR3 DNA: TGTGCCAGCAGTTACTCCCACGGTTCGGACACTGAAGCTTTCTTT.

This chain connects TRBV6-5 to TRBJ2-7; 7 bases are a match to TRBD2. This CDR3 is 15 amino acids long. Germline trimming cut 2 bases from V and 0 bases from J; bases unmatched to any gene: 4. Germline-derived CDR1 and CDR2 are MNHEY and SVGAGI. The CDR3 DNA sequence: TGTGCCAGCAGTTACCTAGCGGTTAGCTCCTACGAGCAGTACTTC. Protein sequence: CASSYLAVSSYEQYF.

The gene calls are TRBV3-1 (or the pseudogene TRBV3-2) and TRBJ1-6, with 7 bases lining up with TRBD1. This CDR3 has 16 amino acids. CDR1 is LGHDT and CDR2 is YNNKEL in the germline V gene (reference sequence). V trimming: 1 base; J trimming: 7 bases; junction bases outside the gene matches: 7. The CDR3 loop reads CASSQGGGNGNSPLHF. The CDR3 nucleotides read TGTGCCAGCAGCCAAGGAGGGGGCAATGGGAATTCACCCCTCCACTTT.

J is TRBJ2-1 and V is TRBV10-3, with 8 nucleotides matching TRBD2. The germline V gene has CDR1 ENHRY and CDR2 SYGVKD. V lost 2 bases, J lost 5 bases, and 8 bases stayed unmatched. This CDR3 comprises 16 residues. CDR3: CAISEEIGTRNNEQFF. CDR3 DNA sequence: TGTGCCATCAGTGAGGAGATAGGGACTAGAAACAATGAGCAGTTCTTC.